The entry below describes one T cell receptor beta chain. In this sample, this clonotype turned up a few times. Its antigen is still unknown. The record has no base qualities; no much larger clone is one base away. The data originate from a study of T cell repertoires in cytomegalovirus infection (dated by TCRdb to the late 2010s). About the study as a whole: The peptide stimulations were aimed at well-studied HLA-B-restricted epitopes as well as recently identified HLA-C-restricted CMV epitopes, whose presentation resists viral immunomodulation. Donor HLA type was relevant to the analysis, as public TCR beta signatures indicated carriage of CMV infection together with the matching HLA type.

The treatment or condition label, as the study defines it: in vitro stimulation with specific CMV peptide epitopes to enrich CMV-specific T cells. Sequencing instrument: Illumina HiSeq 1500. In TCRdb, the public reads were trimmed at Q25 with fastp and aligned with MiXCR, with productive beta chains retained. CDR3 protein sequences are deduplicated, and each keeps its most common genes and DNA. The sample yields some 350,000 distinct CDR3 sequences; under 35% were counted once. The top ten clones comprise around 18% of the sample. The paper as a whole reports these results and caveats: Cumulative frequency of public TCR beta family members discriminated carriers of CMV infection plus the relevant HLA type in this cohort and an independent roughly 320-donor cohort. The ex vivo response was dominated by HLA-C-restricted CMV-specific TCR beta clonotypes, and the single most frequent clonotype in two of eight donors was supplied by these HLA-C-restricted clonotypes.

The CDR3 has 16 amino acids, counting the end cysteine and phenylalanine. Only the CDR3 DNA is retained, 48 bases long and in frame from the first base. CDR1 and CDR2 (SGHDT, YYEEEE) derive from the germline V gene. Trimming accounts for 4 bases at V and 4 bases at J, while the number of junction bases matched to no gene is 10. The receptor's source is a human donor in good health (CMV status not recorded). Some clones in this sample may be carry-over from other donors' samples. The sequence is built from TRBV5-6 and TRBJ2-2; the junction holds 7 bases that match TRBD1. Specimen: cultured PBMCs, collected from culture after CMV antigen stimulation. The CDR3 reads CASSTYRTGLTGELFF. The sequence in DNA is TGTGCCAGCAGCACATATCGGACAGGCCTCACCGGGGAGCTGTTTTTT.